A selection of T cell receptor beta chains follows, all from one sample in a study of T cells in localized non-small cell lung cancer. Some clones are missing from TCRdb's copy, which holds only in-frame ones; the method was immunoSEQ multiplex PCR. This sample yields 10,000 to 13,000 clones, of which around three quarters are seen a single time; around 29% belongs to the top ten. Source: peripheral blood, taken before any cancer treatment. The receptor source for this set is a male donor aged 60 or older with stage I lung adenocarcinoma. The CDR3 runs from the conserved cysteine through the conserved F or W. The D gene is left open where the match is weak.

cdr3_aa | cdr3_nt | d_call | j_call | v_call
CASSWGNTEAFF | TGTGCCAGCAGTTGGGGGAACACTGAAGCTTTCTTT | NA | TRBJ1-1 | TRBV6-6
CASSSTKPQHF | TGTGCCAGCAGTTCGACCAAGCCCCAGCATTTT | NA | TRBJ1-5 | TRBV28
CASSSSGRYSGNTIYF | TGTGCCAGCAGCTCCAGCGGTAGATACTCTGGAAACACCATATATTTT | NA | TRBJ1-3 | TRBV7-2
CASSSGTSGGLTQYF | TGCGCCAGCAGCTCCGGGACTAGCGGGGGGTTGACCCAGTACTTC | TRBD2 | TRBJ2-5 | TRBV5-1
CASSYILGVAKNIQYF | TGTGCCAGCAGTTACATTCTTGGGGTAGCCAAAAACATTCAGTACTTC | NA | TRBJ2-4 | TRBV6-5
CASIGQGIPYYGYTF | TGTGCCAGCATAGGACAGGGGATTCCTTACTATGGCTACACCTTC | TRBD1 | TRBJ1-2 | TRBV28
CASSLRTGANEKLFF | TGTGCCAGCAGCTTGAGGACAGGGGCTAATGAAAAACTGTTTTTT | TRBD1 | TRBJ1-4 | TRBV5-6
CASAGQHQETQYF | TGTGCCAGCGCAGGGCAGCACCAAGAGACCCAGTACTTC | NA | TRBJ2-5 | TRBV19
CASSQRGYYSNQPQHF | TGCGCCAGCAGCCAAAGGGGATATTATAGCAATCAGCCCCAGCATTTT | NA | TRBJ1-5 | TRBV4-1
CAWSVIGYEQYF | TGTGCCTGGAGTGTAATAGGCTACGAGCAGTACTTC | NA | TRBJ2-7 | TRBV30
CASRTKGGTQYF | TGTGCCAGTAGGACGAAGGGAGGGACCCAGTACTTC | NA | TRBJ2-5 | TRBV19
CASSLTSGEPQHF | TGTGCCAGCAGCTTAACTAGTGGTGAGCCCCAGCATTTT | NA | TRBJ1-5 | TRBV7-3
CASPGVDAYGYTF | TGTGCCAGTCCCGGGGTGGATGCTTATGGCTACACCTTC | NA | TRBJ1-2 | TRBV6-1
CASSLVSGGSYEQYF | TGTGCCAGCAGTTTAGTATCGGGGGGCTCTTACGAGCAGTACTTC | NA | TRBJ2-7 | TRBV28
CASSRETDYNSPLHF | TGTGCCAGCAGCCGCGAGACAGACTATAATTCACCCCTCCACTTT | NA | TRBJ1-6 | TRBV4-2
CASSLLTDSPLHF | TGTGCCAGCAGCTTACTGACTGATTCACCCCTCCACTTT | NA | TRBJ1-6 | TRBV11-3
CASSLAPKLWHSETQYF | TGTGCCAGCAGCTTAGCACCCAAGCTCTGGCATTCAGAGACCCAGTACTTC | NA | TRBJ2-5 | TRBV7-9
CATSRERNIPTDTQYF | TGTGCCACCAGCAGAGAAAGGAACATACCCACGGATACGCAGTATTTT | NA | TRBJ2-3 | TRBV15